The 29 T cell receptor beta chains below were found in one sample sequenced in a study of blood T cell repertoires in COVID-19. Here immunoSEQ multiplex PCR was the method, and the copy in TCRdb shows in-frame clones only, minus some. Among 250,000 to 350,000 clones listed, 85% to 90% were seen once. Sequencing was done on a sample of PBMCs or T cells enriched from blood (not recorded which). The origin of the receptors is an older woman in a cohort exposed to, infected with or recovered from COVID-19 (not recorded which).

In DNA, the CDR3 is TGTGCCAGCATGACACCGGTGAATACGAAGGGCTACACCTTC. Residues: CASMTPVNTKGYTF. The chain links TRBV28 to TRBJ1-2, with D uncertain. The CDR3 loop spans 14 amino acids. Germline V gives CDR1 MDHEN, CDR2 SYDVKM. The V end was cut by 7 bases, the J end by 8 bases, with 20 bases between.

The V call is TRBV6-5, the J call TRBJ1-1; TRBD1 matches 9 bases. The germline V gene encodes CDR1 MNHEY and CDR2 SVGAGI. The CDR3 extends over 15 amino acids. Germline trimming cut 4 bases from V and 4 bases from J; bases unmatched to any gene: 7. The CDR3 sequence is CASSLSTGGRTEAFF. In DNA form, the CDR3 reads TGTGCCAGCAGTTTATCGACAGGGGGACGCACTGAAGCTTTCTTT.

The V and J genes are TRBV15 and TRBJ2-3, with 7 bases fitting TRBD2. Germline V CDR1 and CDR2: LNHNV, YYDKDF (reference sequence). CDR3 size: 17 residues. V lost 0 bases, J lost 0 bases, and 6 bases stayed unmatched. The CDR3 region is CATSRDRLSGSTDTQYF. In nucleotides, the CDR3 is TGTGCCACCAGCAGAGATCGGCTTAGCGGGAGCACAGATACGCAGTATTTT.

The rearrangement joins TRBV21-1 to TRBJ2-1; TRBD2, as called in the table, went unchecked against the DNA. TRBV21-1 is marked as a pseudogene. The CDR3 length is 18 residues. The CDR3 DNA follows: TGTGCCAGCAGCCCGACTGGGTTCGGGCGGGAGGGGAGCAATGAGCAGTTCTTC. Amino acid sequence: CASSPTGFGREGSNEQFF.

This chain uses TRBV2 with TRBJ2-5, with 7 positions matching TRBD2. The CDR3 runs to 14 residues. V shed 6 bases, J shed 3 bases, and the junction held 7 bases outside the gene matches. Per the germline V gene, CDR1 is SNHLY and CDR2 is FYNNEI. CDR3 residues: CASSPGLVEETQYF. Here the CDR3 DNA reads TGTGCCAGCAGCCCAGGACTAGTCGAAGAGACCCAGTACTTC.

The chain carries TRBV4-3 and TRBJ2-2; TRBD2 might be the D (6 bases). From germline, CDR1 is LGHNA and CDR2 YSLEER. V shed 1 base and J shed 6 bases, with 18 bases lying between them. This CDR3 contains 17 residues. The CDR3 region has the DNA TGCGCCAGCAGCCAAGGTCCCGGGGGAGAGGGACCCGGGGAGCTGTTTTTT. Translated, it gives CASSQGPGGEGPGELFF.

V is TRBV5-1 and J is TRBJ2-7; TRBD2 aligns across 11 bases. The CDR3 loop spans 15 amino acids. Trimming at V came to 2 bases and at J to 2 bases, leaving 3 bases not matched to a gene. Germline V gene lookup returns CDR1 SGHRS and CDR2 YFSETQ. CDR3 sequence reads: CASSLLAGEAYEQYF. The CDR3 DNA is TGCGCCAGCAGCTTACTAGCGGGAGAGGCCTACGAGCAGTACTTC.

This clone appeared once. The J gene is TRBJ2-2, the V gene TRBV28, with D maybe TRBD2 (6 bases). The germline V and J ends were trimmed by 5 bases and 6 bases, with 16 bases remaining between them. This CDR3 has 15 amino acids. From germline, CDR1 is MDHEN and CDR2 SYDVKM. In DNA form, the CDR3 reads TGTGCCAGCAGTCCGGGCGGCCCGGGGGCCGGGGAGCTGTTTTTT. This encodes CASSPGGPGAGELFF.

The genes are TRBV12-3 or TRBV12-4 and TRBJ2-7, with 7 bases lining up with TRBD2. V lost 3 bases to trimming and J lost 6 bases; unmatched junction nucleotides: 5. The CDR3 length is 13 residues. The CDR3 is CASSFAGVGEQYF. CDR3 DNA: TGTGCCAGCAGTTTCGCGGGGGTTGGCGAGCAGTACTTC.

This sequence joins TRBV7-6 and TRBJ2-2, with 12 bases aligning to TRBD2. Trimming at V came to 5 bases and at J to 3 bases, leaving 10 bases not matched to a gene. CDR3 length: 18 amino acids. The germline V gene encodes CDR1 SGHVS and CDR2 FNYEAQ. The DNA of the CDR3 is TGTGCCAGCAGCGCCGGGACTAGCGGGTATAGTTACACCGGGGAGCTGTTTTTT. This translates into CASSAGTSGYSYTGELFF.

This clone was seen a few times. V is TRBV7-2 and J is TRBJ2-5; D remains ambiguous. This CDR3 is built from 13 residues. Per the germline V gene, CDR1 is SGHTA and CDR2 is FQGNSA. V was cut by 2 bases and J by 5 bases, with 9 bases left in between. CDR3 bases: TGTGCCAGCAGCTTATCCCTCGGTGAGACCCAGTACTTC. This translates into CASSLSLGETQYF. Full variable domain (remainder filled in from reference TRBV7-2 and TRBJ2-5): GAGVSQSPSNKVTEKGKDVELRCDPISGHTALYWYRQSLGQGLEFLIYFQGNSAPDKSGLPSDRFSAERTGGSVSTLTIQRTQQEDSAVYLCASSLSLGETQYFGPGTRLLVL.

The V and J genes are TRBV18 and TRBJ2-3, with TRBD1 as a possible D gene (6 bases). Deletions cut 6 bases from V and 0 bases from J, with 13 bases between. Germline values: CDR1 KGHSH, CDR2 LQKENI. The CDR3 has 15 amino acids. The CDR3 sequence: CASSDRQGSTDTQYF. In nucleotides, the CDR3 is TGTGCCAGCTCCGACAGGCAAGGGAGCACAGATACGCAGTATTTT.

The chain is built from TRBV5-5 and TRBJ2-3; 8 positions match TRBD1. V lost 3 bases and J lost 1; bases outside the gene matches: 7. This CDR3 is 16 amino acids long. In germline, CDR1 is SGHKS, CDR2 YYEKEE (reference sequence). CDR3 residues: CASSSKLQGGTDTQYF. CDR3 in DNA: TGTGCCAGCAGCTCCAAGCTACAGGGGGGCACAGATACGCAGTATTTT.

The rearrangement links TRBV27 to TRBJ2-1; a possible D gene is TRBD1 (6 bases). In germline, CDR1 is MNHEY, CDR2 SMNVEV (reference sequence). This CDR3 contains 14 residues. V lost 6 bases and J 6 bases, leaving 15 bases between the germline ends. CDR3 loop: CASRGNLGGNEQFF. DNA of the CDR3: TGTGCCAGCAGGGGAAACCTAGGGGGCAATGAGCAGTTCTTC.

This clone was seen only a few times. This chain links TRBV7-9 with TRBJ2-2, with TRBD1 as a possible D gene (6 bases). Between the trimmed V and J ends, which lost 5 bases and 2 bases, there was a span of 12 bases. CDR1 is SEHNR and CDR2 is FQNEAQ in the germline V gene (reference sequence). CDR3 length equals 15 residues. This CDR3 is CASSPPGTNTGELFF. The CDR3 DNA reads TGTGCCAGCAGCCCCCCCGGGACAAACACCGGGGAGCTGTTTTTT.

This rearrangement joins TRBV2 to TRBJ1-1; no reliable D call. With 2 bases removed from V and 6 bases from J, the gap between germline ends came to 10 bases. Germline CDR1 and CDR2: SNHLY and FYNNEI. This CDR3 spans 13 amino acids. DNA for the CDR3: TGTGCCAGCAGTGAACTAGGTGGCGCTGAAGCTTTCTTT. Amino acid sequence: CASSELGGAEAFF.

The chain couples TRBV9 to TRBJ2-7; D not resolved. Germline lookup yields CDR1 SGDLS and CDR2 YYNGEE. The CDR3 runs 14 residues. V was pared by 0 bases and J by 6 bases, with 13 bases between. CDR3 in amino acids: CASSVDSRVGEQYF. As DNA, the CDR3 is TGTGCCAGCAGCGTAGACTCCCGTGTCGGCGAGCAGTACTTC. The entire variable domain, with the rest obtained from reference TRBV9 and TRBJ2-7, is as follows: DSGVTQTPKHLITATGQRVTLRCSPRSGDLSVYWYQQSLDQGLQFLIQYYNGEERAKGNILERFSAQQFPDLHSELNLSSLELGDSALYFCASSVDSRVGEQYFGPGTRLTVT.

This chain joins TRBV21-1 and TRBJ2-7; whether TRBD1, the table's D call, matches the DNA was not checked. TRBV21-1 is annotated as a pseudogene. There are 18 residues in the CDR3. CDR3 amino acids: CASSKETGQGCDSYEQYF. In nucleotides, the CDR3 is TGTGCCAGCAGCAAAGAAACTGGACAGGGGTGTGATTCCTACGAGCAGTACTTC.

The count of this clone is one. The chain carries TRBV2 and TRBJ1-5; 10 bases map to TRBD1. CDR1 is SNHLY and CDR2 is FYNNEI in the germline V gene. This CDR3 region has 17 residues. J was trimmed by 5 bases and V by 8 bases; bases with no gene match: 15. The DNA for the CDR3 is TGTGCCAGCGGGAGCCTTTATGGGACAGGGGATTATCAGCCCCAGCATTTT. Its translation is CASGSLYGTGDYQPQHF.

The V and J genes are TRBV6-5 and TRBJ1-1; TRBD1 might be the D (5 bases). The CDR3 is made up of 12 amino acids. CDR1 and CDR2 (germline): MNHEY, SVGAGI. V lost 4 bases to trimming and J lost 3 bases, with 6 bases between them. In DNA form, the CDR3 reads TGTGCCAGCAGTTCCAGGGACACTGAAGCTTTCTTT. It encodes CASSSRDTEAFF.

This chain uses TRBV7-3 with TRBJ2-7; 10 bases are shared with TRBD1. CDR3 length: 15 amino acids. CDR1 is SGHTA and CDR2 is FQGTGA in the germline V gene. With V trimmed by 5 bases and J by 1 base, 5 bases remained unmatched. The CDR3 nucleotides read TGTGCCAGCAGCGTCGGGACAGGGGTTTCCTACGAGCAGTACTTC. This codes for CASSVGTGVSYEQYF.

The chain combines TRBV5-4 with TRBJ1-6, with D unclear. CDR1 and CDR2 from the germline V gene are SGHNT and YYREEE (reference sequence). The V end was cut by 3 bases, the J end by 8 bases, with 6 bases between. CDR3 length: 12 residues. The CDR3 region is CASSSGDSPLHF. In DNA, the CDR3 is TGTGCCAGCAGCTCAGGTGATTCACCCCTCCACTTT.

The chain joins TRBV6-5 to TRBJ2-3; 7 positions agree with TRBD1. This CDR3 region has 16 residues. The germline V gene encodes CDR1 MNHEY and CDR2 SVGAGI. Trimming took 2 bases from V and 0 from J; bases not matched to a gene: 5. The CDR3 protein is CASSYTGTVSTDTQYF. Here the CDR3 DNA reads TGTGCCAGCAGTTACACCGGGACAGTTAGCACAGATACGCAGTATTTT.

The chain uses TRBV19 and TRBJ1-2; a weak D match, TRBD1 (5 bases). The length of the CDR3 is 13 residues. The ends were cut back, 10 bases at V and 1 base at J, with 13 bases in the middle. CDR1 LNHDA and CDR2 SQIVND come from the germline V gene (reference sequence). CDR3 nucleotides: TGTGCCACCCAAGACAGACTTAACTATGGCTACACCTTC. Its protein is CATQDRLNYGYTF.

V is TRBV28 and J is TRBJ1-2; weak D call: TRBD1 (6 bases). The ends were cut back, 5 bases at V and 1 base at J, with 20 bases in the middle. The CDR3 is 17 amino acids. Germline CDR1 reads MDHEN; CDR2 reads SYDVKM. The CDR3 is CASSHPFYRENNYGYTF. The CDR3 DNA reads TGTGCCAGCAGTCATCCCTTCTACAGGGAAAATAACTATGGCTACACCTTC.

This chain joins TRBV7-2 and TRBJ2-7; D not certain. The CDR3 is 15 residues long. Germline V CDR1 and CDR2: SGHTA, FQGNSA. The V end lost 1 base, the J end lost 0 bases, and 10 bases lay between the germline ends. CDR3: CASSLGGDSSYEQYF. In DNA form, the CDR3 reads TGTGCCAGCAGCTTAGGAGGCGATAGCTCCTACGAGCAGTACTTC. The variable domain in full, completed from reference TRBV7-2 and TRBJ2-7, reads GAGVSQSPSNKVTEKGKDVELRCDPISGHTALYWYRQSLGQGLEFLIYFQGNSAPDKSGLPSDRFSAERTGGSVSTLTIQRTQQEDSAVYLCASSLGGDSSYEQYFGPGTRLTVT.

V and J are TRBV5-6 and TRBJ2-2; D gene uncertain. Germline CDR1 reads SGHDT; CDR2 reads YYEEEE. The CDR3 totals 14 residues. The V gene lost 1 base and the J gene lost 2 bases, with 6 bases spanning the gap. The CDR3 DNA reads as TGTGCCAGCAGCTTGCAGCGAAACACCGGGGAGCTGTTTTTT. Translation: CASSLQRNTGELFF.

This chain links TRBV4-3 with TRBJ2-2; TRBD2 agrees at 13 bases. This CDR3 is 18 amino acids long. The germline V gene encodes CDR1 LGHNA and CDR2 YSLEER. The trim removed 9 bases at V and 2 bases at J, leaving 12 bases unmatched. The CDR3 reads CARRGLAGTLLNTGELFF. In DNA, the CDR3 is TGCGCCAGGCGGGGACTAGCGGGAACCCTACTAAACACCGGGGAGCTGTTTTTT.

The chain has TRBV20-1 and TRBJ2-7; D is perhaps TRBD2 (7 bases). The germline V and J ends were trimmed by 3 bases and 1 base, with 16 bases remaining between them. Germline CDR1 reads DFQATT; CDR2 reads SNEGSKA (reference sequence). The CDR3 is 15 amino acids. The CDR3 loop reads CSASPAAGASYEQYF. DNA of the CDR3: TGCAGTGCTAGTCCGGCGGCGGGGGCTTCCTACGAGCAGTACTTC.